Given below is one T cell receptor beta chain in context. These data come from a study of CD8 T cells in Susac syndrome. The CDR3 contains 14 residues. V was pared by 5 bases and J by 0 bases, with 2 bases of the junction left unmatched. The germline gives CDR1 MNHEY, CDR2 SMNVEV (reference sequence). A quantity of about 0.5 to 1 ug RNA underwent reverse transcription using random hexamers. TCRdb independently ran MiXCR on the immunoSEQ multiplex PCR reads; one entry per CDR3 protein. The repertoire consists of about 80,000 distinct CDR3 sequences, with roughly 93% occurring once and the leading ten covering 0.26%.

The V and J genes are TRBV27 and TRBJ1-1; 8 bases fit TRBD1. The sequenced material came from CD8+ T cells from PBMCs. This receptor was identified in a human donor in good health. This CDR3 reads CASSADRVNTEAFF. The DNA for the CDR3 is TGTGCCAGCAGTGCGGACAGGGTGAACACTGAAGCTTTCTTT.